These 15 T cell receptor beta chains originate from one sample sequenced in a study of blood T cell repertoires in COVID-19. Sequencing was performed with immunoSEQ multiplex PCR; in TCRdb, only in-frame clones are kept and a portion is missing. There are 150,000 to 170,000 clones in the sample; roughly 84% occur only once, and 0.63% lies in the top ten. Sequencing input: peripheral blood. The origin of the receptors is a man aged 55-75 years with COVID-19, enrolled during active disease.

The chain links TRBV6-1 to TRBJ2-7; TRBD2 matches at 8 bases. Germline V gene lookup returns CDR1 MNHNS and CDR2 SASEGT. The CDR3 totals 14 residues. DNA for the CDR3: TGTGCCAGCAGTGATATGAGGACTAGCCCGCCCGCAGCAGTC. Encoded protein: CASSDMRTSPPAAV.

The V and J genes are TRBV9 and TRBJ1-2, with TRBD1 matching over 8 bases. Germline CDR1 reads SGDLS; CDR2 reads YYNGEE. There are 15 residues in the CDR3. Losses at the gene ends were 2 bases for V and 6 bases for J; bases not matched to a gene: 9. CDR3 in amino acids: CASSVHWTGKNGYTF. The CDR3 bases are TGTGCCAGCAGCGTCCACTGGACAGGGAAGAATGGCTACACCTTC.

This clone was detected a few times. This chain uses TRBV3-1 (or the pseudogene TRBV3-2) with TRBJ2-2; TRBD2 matches 9 bases. This CDR3 spans 18 amino acids. Germline-derived CDR1 and CDR2 are LGHDT and YNNKEL (reference sequence). The ends lost 3 bases at V and 5 bases at J; junction bases unmatched: 13. The CDR3 DNA is TGTGCCAGCAGCCACTTAAAGCCCCTAGCGGGGAGGACCGGGGAGCTGTTTTTT. Protein sequence: CASSHLKPLAGRTGELFF.

The genes are TRBV11-2 and TRBJ2-1, with D tentatively TRBD2 (6 bases). The length of the CDR3 is 14 residues. Trimming removed 5 bases from V and 8 bases from J, with 16 bases in between. CDR1 SGHAT and CDR2 FQNNGV come from the germline V gene. The CDR3 reads CASSVREFVDEQFF. The DNA of the CDR3 is TGTGCCAGCAGCGTCCGGGAGTTCGTGGATGAGCAGTTCTTC.

This clone was observed a handful of times. J is TRBJ1-5 and V is TRBV28, with a weak D call TRBD1 (6 bases). With 4 bases removed from V and 0 bases from J, the gap between germline ends came to 10 bases. CDR3 length: 15 residues. Germline lookup yields CDR1 MDHEN and CDR2 SYDVKM. CDR3 region: CASSYRDNSNQPQHF. The DNA for the CDR3 is TGTGCCAGCAGTTACCGGGACAATAGCAATCAGCCCCAGCATTTT.

This clone was observed once. The chain joins TRBV12-3 or TRBV12-4 to TRBJ1-2; D possibly corresponds to TRBD1 (6 bases). The CDR3 sequence is 12 residues long. Trimming cost V 6 bases and J 8 bases, with 13 bases left between them. The DNA for the CDR3 is TGTGCCAGCAGGGAACAGGGTTTCGGCTACACCTTC. Translated: CASREQGFGYTF.

The V gene is TRBV7-8, the J gene TRBJ1-2; 9 bases are shared with TRBD1. From germline, CDR1 is SGHVS and CDR2 FQNEAQ. The CDR3 runs 16 residues. V lost 1 base and J lost 6; bases outside the gene matches: 9. In DNA form, the CDR3 reads TGTGCCAGCAGCTTAGGATCCGGGACAGGGATACATGGCTACACCTTC. This gives the protein CASSLGSGTGIHGYTF.

J is TRBJ1-6 and V is TRBV30, with TRBD1 matching 8 bases. V gave up 4 bases and J gave up 9 bases; unmatched junction bases: 11. CDR3 length: 15 residues. The germline V gene has CDR1 GTSNPN and CDR2 SVGIG (reference sequence). Here the CDR3 DNA reads TGTGCCTGGACGACGAGGGACAGGAGAGTTTCACCCCTCCACTTT. This codes for CAWTTRDRRVSPLHF. Variable domain in full (rest from reference TRBV30 and TRBJ1-6): SQTIHQWPATLVQPVGSPLSLECTVEGTSNPNLYWYRQAAGRGLQLLFYSVGIGQISSEVPQNLSASRPQDRQFILSSKKLLLSDSGFYLCAWTTRDRRVSPLHFGNGTRLTVT.

The rearrangement links TRBV6-5 to TRBJ1-1; a weak D match, TRBD1 (6 bases). This CDR3 is built from 12 residues. V was trimmed by 2 bases and J by 10 bases, leaving 11 bases between them. Germline V lookup: CDR1 MNHEY, CDR2 SVGAGI. CDR3 region: CASSYPTGSAFF. CDR3 sequence (DNA): TGTGCCAGCAGTTACCCGACAGGTTCAGCTTTCTTT.

V is TRBV27 and J is TRBJ1-1, with TRBD1 matching 8 bases. This CDR3 has 16 amino acids. V gave up 3 bases and J gave up 0 bases; unmatched junction bases: 6. CDR1 MNHEY and CDR2 SMNVEV come from the germline V gene (reference sequence). The CDR3 spells CASSFQAGGLNTEAFF. In DNA form, the CDR3 reads TGTGCCAGCAGTTTTCAGGCAGGGGGCCTGAACACTGAAGCTTTCTTT.

This clone was observed a single time. The chain links TRBV27 to TRBJ2-3; TRBD2 agrees at 8 bases. With 0 bases clipped from V and 0 bases from J, the junction kept 11 bases outside the gene matches. The CDR3 runs 19 residues. Germline V gene lookup returns CDR1 MNHEY and CDR2 SMNVEV (reference sequence). DNA for the CDR3: TGTGCCAGCAGTTTATCGAGGGGCCGCGGGGGGCGAAGCACAGATACGCAGTATTTT. It specifies CASSLSRGRGGRSTDTQYF.

V gene TRBV5-4 combines with J gene TRBJ2-7; a possible D gene is TRBD1 (6 bases). Germline assignment: CDR1 SGHNT and CDR2 YYREEE (reference sequence). Deletions cut 0 bases from V and 3 bases from J, with 10 bases between. This CDR3 has 14 amino acids. This CDR3 is CASSLEGTSYEQYF. The CDR3 nucleotides read TGTGCCAGCAGCTTGGAAGGGACAAGCTACGAGCAGTACTTC.

This chain connects TRBV15 to TRBJ1-1, with TRBD1 as a possible D gene (6 bases). The germline CDR1 and CDR2 sequences are LNHNV and YYDKDF (reference sequence). The CDR3 sequence is 13 residues long. V was trimmed by 5 bases and J by 4 bases, leaving 11 bases between them. The CDR3 reads CATSLQGFTEAFF. Here the CDR3 DNA reads TGTGCCACCAGCTTACAGGGATTCACTGAAGCTTTCTTT. Combining the CDR3 with reference TRBV15 and TRBJ1-1 gives the whole variable domain DAMVIQNPRYQVTQFGKPVTLSCSQTLNHNVMYWYQQKSSQAPKLLFHYYDKDFNNEADTPDNFQSRRPNTSFCFLDIRSPGLGDTAMYLCATSLQGFTEAFFGQGTRLTVV.

The rearrangement links TRBV7-8 to TRBJ2-3; TRBD2 is a possible D gene (6 bases). CDR1 is SGHVS and CDR2 is FQNEAQ in the germline V gene. The length of the CDR3 is 12 residues. V lost 8 bases to trimming and J lost 2 bases, with 8 bases between them. CDR3 sequence reads: CASRESTDTQYF. The CDR3 DNA reads as TGTGCCAGCCGGGAGTCCACAGATACGCAGTATTTT.

V and J are TRBV3-1 (or the pseudogene TRBV3-2) and TRBJ1-6; D is ambiguous. V was cut by 4 bases and J by 7 bases, with 8 bases left in between. The germline V gene has CDR1 LGHDT and CDR2 YNNKEL (reference sequence). This CDR3 spans 13 amino acids. The CDR3 protein is CASSPHGNSPLHF. For the CDR3, the DNA is TGTGCCAGCAGCCCCCACGGGAATTCACCCCTCCACTTT.